These 23 T cell receptor beta chains originate from one sample sequenced in a study of blood T cell repertoires in COVID-19. Method: immunoSEQ multiplex PCR; TCRdb's copy keeps in-frame clones and lacks some. In the table there are under 300,000 clones, 82% of which are singletons. The sequenced sample consisted of peripheral blood. Receptor source: a woman aged 55-70 years with active or convalescent COVID-19.

V is TRBV7-9 and J is TRBJ1-2; a weak D match, TRBD1 (6 bases). From germline, CDR1 is SEHNR and CDR2 FQNEAQ (reference sequence). The CDR3 consists of 16 residues. Between the trimmed V and J ends, which lost 10 bases and 3 bases, there was a span of 24 bases. The CDR3 sequence is CANYKPLGAQDYGYTF. The CDR3 DNA reads as TGTGCCAACTACAAGCCACTGGGGGCCCAAGACTATGGCTACACCTTC.

This clone was observed a handful of times. J is TRBJ2-5 and V is TRBV5-1; tentatively, D is TRBD2 (7 bases). The V gene lost 4 bases and the J gene lost 4 bases, with 20 bases spanning the gap. Germline CDR1 reads SGHRS; CDR2 reads YFSETQ. This CDR3 is built from 16 residues. CDR3 sequence reads: CASSADLGGPGETQYF. For the CDR3, the DNA is TGCGCCAGCAGCGCAGACCTCGGGGGGCCCGGAGAGACCCAGTACTTC. Complete variable domain (other parts from reference TRBV5-1 and TRBJ2-5): KAGVTQTPRYLIKTRGQQVTLSCSPISGHRSVSWYQQTPGQGLQFLFEYFSETQRNKGNFPGRFSGRQFSNSRSEMNVSTLELGDSALYLCASSADLGGPGETQYFGPGTRLLVL.

The rearrangement uses TRBV19 and TRBJ1-2, with D tentatively TRBD1 (6 bases). This CDR3 contains 12 residues. Trimming took 5 bases from V and 8 from J, leaving 12 bases between them. Germline V gene lookup returns CDR1 LNHDA and CDR2 SQIVND (reference sequence). The CDR3 is CASSRDIEGYTF. The CDR3 nucleotides are TGTGCCAGTAGTCGGGACATAGAAGGCTACACCTTC.

This clone was seen just once. The V call is TRBV3-1 (or the pseudogene TRBV3-2), the J call TRBJ2-2; 8 bases align to TRBD2. V gave up 1 base and J gave up 1 base; unmatched junction bases: 5. This CDR3 spans 17 amino acids. Germline loops: CDR1 LGHDT, CDR2 YNNKEL (reference sequence). The DNA of the CDR3 is TGTGCCAGCAGCCAAGCCCCGGGACTAGGGAACACCGGGGAGCTGTTTTTT. As protein: CASSQAPGLGNTGELFF.

The rearrangement links TRBV5-1 to TRBJ2-3, with 7 bases fitting TRBD2. The length of the CDR3 is 15 residues. The V gene's germline CDR1 is SGHRS and CDR2 YFSETQ. V shed 6 bases, J shed 3 bases, and the junction held 10 bases outside the gene matches. The CDR3 DNA follows: TGCGCCAGCACTAATCCAGCGGGGAGGACAGATACGCAGTATTTT. Amino acids: CASTNPAGRTDTQYF.

This sequence joins TRBV4-3 and TRBJ1-3; TRBD1 aligns across 9 bases. Germline CDR1 is LGHNA and CDR2 is YSLEER. The CDR3 loop spans 16 amino acids. V shed 4 bases and J 4 bases; nucleotides not matched to a gene: 8. The CDR3 loop reads CASSPQSGTGGNTIYF. CDR3 in DNA: TGCGCCAGCAGCCCCCAGAGCGGGACAGGGGGAAACACCATATATTTT.

The rearrangement links TRBV30 to TRBJ1-5; unclear D gene. V lost 0 bases, J lost 5 bases, and 8 bases lay in between. The CDR3 is 13 amino acids. Germline assignment: CDR1 GTSNPN and CDR2 SVGIG (reference sequence). The CDR3 spells CAWSVTADQPQHF. The CDR3 nucleotides are TGTGCCTGGAGTGTAACGGCGGATCAGCCCCAGCATTTT.

This clone was recorded only once. The rearrangement joins TRBV7-2 to TRBJ1-5; unclear D gene. V lost 1 base and J lost 5, with 6 bases in between. Germline V gives CDR1 SGHTA, CDR2 FQGNSA. The CDR3 is 13 amino acids. The CDR3 region is CASSLDADQPQHF. The CDR3 region has the DNA TGTGCCAGCAGCTTAGACGCGGATCAGCCCCAGCATTTT.

Only a few counts were recorded for this clone. This chain connects TRBV12-5 to TRBJ1-3; a weak D match, TRBD1 (5 bases). V lost 6 bases and J 2 bases, leaving 11 bases between the germline ends. The length of the CDR3 is 14 residues. Germline loops: CDR1 LGHNT, CDR2 FRNRAP. The CDR3 coding sequence is TGTGCTAGTGGCCTATCGGGGGCTGGAAACACCATATATTTT. It is translated as CASGLSGAGNTIYF.

The V call is TRBV28, the J call TRBJ1-2, with 9 positions matching TRBD1. Germline loops: CDR1 MDHEN, CDR2 SYDVKM. This CDR3 comprises 14 residues. V trimming: 2 bases; J trimming: 6 bases; junction bases outside the gene matches: 4. DNA for the CDR3: TGTGCCAGCAGTTTAGGGACAGGGCTGGATGGCTACACCTTC. This sequence encodes CASSLGTGLDGYTF.

J is TRBJ2-1 and V is TRBV6-6, with a weak D call TRBD1 (7 bases). Trimming left V 6 bases short and J 2 bases short, with 14 bases between. The CDR3 is made up of 15 amino acids. CDR1 and CDR2 (germline): MNHNY, SVGAGI (reference sequence). CDR3 bases: TGTGCCAGCAGCCCCAGGGGGGTCGCCTACAATGAGCAGTTCTTC. This encodes CASSPRGVAYNEQFF.

The chain recombines TRBV5-4 with TRBJ2-1; D is uncertain. The germline V gene encodes CDR1 SGHNT and CDR2 YYREEE (reference sequence). The CDR3 has 13 residues. The V end lost 0 bases, the J end lost 4 bases, and 5 bases lay between the germline ends. CDR3 sequence (DNA): TGTGCCAGCAGCTTGGCCCATTACAATGAGCAGTTCTTC. As protein: CASSLAHYNEQFF.

The chain joins TRBV5-4 to TRBJ1-1, with no clear D. This CDR3 is built from 15 residues. Looked up from germline, CDR1 is SGHNT and CDR2 is YYREEE (reference sequence). V lost 0 bases to trimming and J lost 5 bases, with 14 bases between them. The CDR3 sequence is CASSLGPEAGTEAFF. The DNA for the CDR3 is TGTGCCAGCAGCTTGGGCCCCGAGGCGGGGACTGAAGCTTTCTTT.

The chain couples TRBV2 to TRBJ2-1, with 9 bases aligning to TRBD2. Germline CDR1 reads SNHLY; CDR2 reads FYNNEI. The CDR3 covers 17 residues. V shed 4 bases and J 4 bases; nucleotides not matched to a gene: 11. The CDR3 here is CASSGRGGPGLYNEQFF. The CDR3 nucleotides are TGTGCCAGCAGTGGGCGGGGGGGCCCAGGTTTGTACAATGAGCAGTTCTTC.

V is TRBV10-3 and J is TRBJ2-7; 9 bases map to TRBD1. V lost 5 bases, J lost 7 bases, and 9 bases stayed unmatched. From germline, CDR1 is ENHRY and CDR2 SYGVKD. The CDR3 sequence is 14 residues long. The CDR3 region is CAISRGQGLREQYF. CDR3 coding DNA: TGTGCCATCAGTAGGGGACAGGGTTTGAGGGAGCAGTACTTC.

The chain combines TRBV6-5 with TRBJ2-7; a possible D gene is TRBD1 (7 bases). This CDR3 contains 14 residues. Deletions cut 6 bases from V and 2 bases from J, with 14 bases between. Germline assignment: CDR1 MNHEY and CDR2 SVGAGI. CDR3 loop: CASRAGGSTYEQYF. For the CDR3, the DNA is TGTGCCAGCAGGGCAGGGGGGTCGACCTACGAGCAGTACTTC.

This clone was recorded a few times. The V call is TRBV19, the J call TRBJ1-4, with D perhaps TRBD1 (5 bases). Germline assignment: CDR1 LNHDA and CDR2 SQIVND (reference sequence). The CDR3 length is 16 residues. Between the trimmed V and J ends, which lost 10 bases and 5 bases, there was a span of 23 bases. In DNA, the CDR3 is TGTGCCACCCGCCGGCAGGGCACTATTGAGAATGAAAAACTGTTTTTT. Encoded protein: CATRRQGTIENEKLFF.

This clone was seen more than once but under ten times. This rearrangement joins TRBV6-6 to TRBJ1-2; no definite D call. Looked up from germline, CDR1 is MNHNY and CDR2 is SVGAGI (reference sequence). The V end lost 2 bases, the J end lost 8 bases, and 6 bases lay between the germline ends. The CDR3 totals 11 residues. CDR3 DNA: TGTGCCAGCAGTTACGTTGAGGGCTACACCTTC. Translated: CASSYVEGYTF.

V usage is TRBV4-1 and J usage is TRBJ1-2, with D possibly matching TRBD1 (5 bases). The CDR3 sequence is 15 residues long. CDR1 and CDR2 (germline): MGHRA, YSYEKL. V lost 0 bases and J 4 bases, leaving 12 bases between the germline ends. The CDR3 sequence is CASSQEGRVGYGYTF. The CDR3 region has the DNA TGCGCCAGCAGCCAAGAGGGCAGGGTGGGCTATGGCTACACCTTC.

This chain joins TRBV4-2 and TRBJ1-1; TRBD1 aligns across 9 bases. Germline values: CDR1 LGHNA, CDR2 YNFKEQ. The J segment lost 2 bases and the V segment lost 3 bases, leaving 4 bases of the junction unmatched. This CDR3 is built from 15 residues. The CDR3 bases are TGTGCCAGCAGCCAGTCGGGACAGGGAAACACTGAAGCTTTCTTT. Residues: CASSQSGQGNTEAFF.

In DNA form, the CDR3 reads TGTGCCAGCAGCTTAACTGGGACAGGGTTCACTGAAGCTTTCTTT. It translates to CASSLTGTGFTEAFF. The V and J genes are TRBV7-2 and TRBJ1-1; 9 nucleotides align to TRBD1. The V gene's germline CDR1 is SGHTA and CDR2 FQGNSA. Germline trimming cut 2 bases from V and 4 bases from J; bases unmatched to any gene: 5. The length of the CDR3 is 15 residues.

V and J are TRBV5-5 and TRBJ1-6; D remains ambiguous. The germline CDR1 and CDR2 sequences are SGHKS and YYEKEE (reference sequence). V was trimmed by 2 bases and J by 10 bases, leaving 10 bases between them. The CDR3 is 13 residues long. The CDR3 nucleotides are TGTGCCAGCAGCTTCAATTCTGGCTCACCCCTCCACTTT. It yields the protein CASSFNSGSPLHF. Together with reference TRBV5-5 and TRBJ1-6, the CDR3 gives the full variable domain: DAGVTQSPTHLIKTRGQQVTLRCSPISGHKSVSWYQQVLGQGPQFIFQYYEKEERGRGNFPDRFSARQFPNYSSELNVNALLLGDSALYLCASSFNSGSPLHFGNGTRLTVT.

This clone was detected only once. CDR3: CASSIAGQTGELFF. In nucleotides, the CDR3 is TGTGCCAGTAGTATAGCGGGACAGACCGGGGAGCTGTTTTTT. The rearrangement links TRBV19 to TRBJ2-2, with 7 positions matching TRBD1. The V segment lost 1 base and the J segment 5 bases; nucleotides outside the gene matches: 1. CDR1 LNHDA and CDR2 SQIVND come from the germline V gene (reference sequence). The CDR3 sequence is 14 residues long.